This TCR beta chain is from a study of CD8 T cells in ankylosing spondylitis. Study-level results: What seemed typical of ankylosing spondylitis blood was a TCR beta motif built from roughly eight highly homologous variants. The authors reported significant enrichment of disease-linked clones in matched ankylosing spondylitis synovial fluid.

This CDR3 contains 17 residues. Germline V gene lookup returns CDR1 SGHVS and CDR2 FQNEAQ. V lost 5 bases to trimming and J lost 0 bases, with 20 bases between them. TCRdb reanalysed the 5' RACE reads using MiXCR and keeps one entry per CDR3 protein. This sample has 700,000 to 850,000 distinct CDR3 sequences, with around 11% found just once. Regarding this clonotype: What it binds is unknown.

This receptor was obtained from a male donor with ankylosing spondylitis. The V and J genes are TRBV7-8 and TRBJ2-7; maybe TRBD2 (6 bases). Sequencing used blood, either unsorted or a sorted T cell fraction (not recorded which). The CDR3 reads CASSPFAGTLSSYEQYF. The CDR3 nucleotides read TGTGCCAGCAGCCCGTTCGCCGGGACTCTCAGCTCCTACGAGCAGTACTTC.